The 15 T cell receptor beta chains in this list originate from one sample, sequenced in a study of tumor and adjacent non-tumor tissue in lung cancer. This sample's RNA came from whole unsorted tissue. A modified ARM-PCR protocol with three rounds of nested PCR amplified TCRbeta. Each CDR3 protein gets one entry after TCRdb re-called the multiplex PCR reads with MiXCR. The sample records tens of thousands of distinct CDR3 sequences, roughly 56% being singletons. Sequenced: lung tumor tissue. These receptors originate from a man aged 50 to 60 with non-small cell lung cancer.

The rearrangement links TRBV5-1 to TRBJ2-2, with 9 positions matching TRBD2. Germline lookup yields CDR1 SGHRS and CDR2 YFSETQ. The CDR3 sequence is 18 residues long. The V and J ends lost 4 bases and 5 bases, in that order; junction bases with no gene match: 15. CDR3: CASSLKPLAGVGTGELFF. In nucleotides, the CDR3 is TGCGCCAGCAGCCTGAAACCTTTAGCGGGAGTGGGGACCGGGGAGCTGTTTTTT.

About this clonotype itself: An end of the junction does not agree with germline; a read error may underlie this. The chain uses TRBV6-5 and TRBJ2-7, with 11 bases lining up with TRBD1. This CDR3 spans 14 amino acids. Germline V gene lookup returns CDR1 MNHEY and CDR2 SVGAGI. In DNA, the CDR3 is TGTGTCAGCAGTTATAGGGACAGGGGGGACGAGCAGTACTTC. Amino acid sequence: CVSSYRDRGDEQYF.

This clonotype was detected a few times. The chain employs TRBV18 and TRBJ2-1; 9 bases agree with TRBD1. The CDR3 spans 15 residues. V was pared by 5 bases and J by 8 bases, with 10 bases of the junction left unmatched. Germline V lookup: CDR1 KGHSH, CDR2 LQKENI. The DNA for the CDR3 is TGTGCCAGCTCAGCCGGGACAGGGCTTTATGATGAGCAGTTCTTC. Its translation: CASSAGTGLYDEQFF.

A remark on this clonotype: A junction boundary mismatches the germline segment, possibly from a read error. V is TRBV12-3 or TRBV12-4 and J is TRBJ2-3; D perhaps matches TRBD2 (6 bases). The CDR3 has 14 amino acids. The CDR3 sequence is CASTLEREVGTHYF. In DNA, the CDR3 is TGTGCCAGCACCTTAGAGAGGGAGGTGGGTACGCATTATTTT.

Concerning this clonotype: The junction and the germline gene differ at one end; a read error may be behind it. The V gene is TRBV10-2, the J gene TRBJ1-2; a weak D match, TRBD1 (6 bases). CDR1 is WSHSY and CDR2 is SAAADI in the germline V gene. This CDR3 spans 15 amino acids. The CDR3: CANSESTGGNYGYTF. The DNA for the CDR3 is TGCGCCAACAGTGAGTCGACGGGGGGCAACTATGGCTACACCTTC.

The chain couples TRBV6-1 to TRBJ2-7; 8 bases match TRBD2. The trim removed 8 bases at V and 6 bases at J, leaving 12 bases unmatched. Germline-derived CDR1 and CDR2 are MNHNS and SASEGT. CDR3 length: 14 amino acids. CDR3 amino acids: CASQPGLVGFEQYF. In nucleotides, the CDR3 is TGTGCCAGCCAACCGGGACTAGTGGGCTTCGAGCAGTACTTC.

The sample holds one count of this clonotype. The genes are TRBV4-1 and TRBJ2-3; D possibly corresponds to TRBD2 (6 bases). Per the germline V gene, CDR1 is MGHRA and CDR2 is YSYEKL. With 6 bases removed from V and 6 bases from J, the gap between germline ends came to 19 bases. There are 15 residues in the CDR3. The CDR3 sequence is CASSQLSREEDTQYF. In DNA, the CDR3 is TGCGCCAGCAGTCAGTTGAGCAGGGAGGAGGATACGCAGTATTTT.

The chain couples TRBV5-1 to TRBJ2-1; D gene unclear. Germline-derived CDR1 and CDR2 are SGHRS and YFSETQ. V was shortened by 0 bases and J by 3 bases, with 4 bases between the two germline ends. This CDR3 is 13 amino acids long. CDR3 nucleotide sequence: TGCGCCAGCAGCTTGGGGGACTACAATGAGCAGTTCTTC. Protein: CASSLGDYNEQFF.

This clonotype was counted many times. The chain employs TRBV29-1 and TRBJ2-5, with D hard to call. Germline CDR1 is SQVTM and CDR2 is ANQGSEA. CDR3 length equals 14 residues. Between the trimmed V and J ends, which lost 0 bases and 5 bases, there was a span of 13 bases. The DNA for the CDR3 is TGCAGCGTTGAAGATGGAAACAAATGGGAGACCCAGTACTTC. Amino acid sequence: CSVEDGNKWETQYF.

This clonotype has a count of ten or more. V is TRBV5-1 and J is TRBJ2-3; a weak D match, TRBD1 (6 bases). Trimming removed 4 bases from V and 2 bases from J, with 11 bases in between. From germline, CDR1 is SGHRS and CDR2 YFSETQ. The CDR3 covers 14 residues. This CDR3 is CASSPGQSTDTQYF. Here the CDR3 DNA reads TGCGCCAGCAGCCCAGGACAGTCCACAGATACGCAGTATTTT.

This clonotype was recorded many times. V gene TRBV4-1 combines with J gene TRBJ1-5, with 8 bases aligning to TRBD1. This CDR3 spans 15 amino acids. CDR1 is MGHRA, CDR2 YSYEKL, per germline. V shed 1 base and J 6 bases; nucleotides not matched to a gene: 5. The CDR3: CASSQGTGRAQPQHF. The CDR3 DNA sequence: TGCGCCAGCAGCCAAGGGACAGGGAGGGCTCAGCCCCAGCATTTT.

As for this clonotype: Germline is not matched at one junction end, which may reflect a read error. The V call is TRBV6-1, the J call TRBJ2-3; 7 nucleotides align to TRBD2. CDR1 and CDR2 from the germline V gene are MNHNS and SASEGT. This CDR3 has 16 residues. This CDR3 reads CVSSEAQRGRADTQYF. As DNA, the CDR3 is TGTGTCAGCAGTGAAGCGCAGCGGGGAAGGGCAGATACGCAGTATTTT.

As to this clonotype: An end of the junction differs from the germline gene, which may be a read error. This rearrangement joins TRBV10-3 to TRBJ2-7; D is perhaps TRBD1 or TRBD2 (5 bases each). The DNA matches TRBJ2-3 better at its end, which makes the J call doubtful. The CDR3 covers 13 residues. Germline CDR1 reads ENHRY; CDR2 reads SYGVKD. CDR3: CAVSEDTRHEQYF. In DNA, the CDR3 is TGTGCCGTCAGCGAGGACACTAGACACGAGCAGTATTTT.

Turning to this clonotype: Mismatch with germline at one junction end may stem from a read error. The gene calls are TRBV19 and TRBJ2-7; 10 bases map to TRBD2. The V gene's germline CDR1 is LNHDA and CDR2 SQIVND (reference sequence). CDR3 length equals 16 residues. Here the CDR3 reads CAISTDEAGGPYEQYF. The CDR3 bases are TGTGCCATTAGTACCGACGAAGCGGGAGGGCCTTACGAGCAATACTTC.

Points on this clonotype: A much larger clone sits a single nucleotide away, making a read error possible. This rearrangement joins TRBV11-2 to TRBJ2-2; D is unresolved. Per germline, CDR1 SGHAT and CDR2 FQNNGV. The CDR3 spans 16 residues. The CDR3 DNA sequence: TGTGCCAGCAACTTATCTCTCGGTCGAAAGACCGGGGAGCTGTTTTTT. Amino acids: CASNLSLGRKTGELFF.